This TCR beta chain was obtained from a study of blood T cells in healthy people across ages. Every sample yielded at least 7 million isolated PBMCs. Extracted total RNA amounted to at least 5.5 micrograms for each sample. The ends were cut back, 4 bases at V and 11 bases at J, with 14 bases in the middle. Looked up from germline, CDR1 is LGHNT and CDR2 is FRNRAP. The CDR3 spans 12 residues. A second 7 to 11 cycle PCR used barcoded and J-beta primers. TCRdb reanalysed the 5' RACE reads using MiXCR and keeps one entry per CDR3 protein. The sample carries about 1.1 million distinct CDR3 sequences, roughly two fifths recorded once.

This TCR came from a man aged 18 to 30 in good health. The specimen sequenced was blood. This chain connects TRBV12-5 to TRBJ2-5; D gene unclear. This CDR3 is CASGSKDLRQYF. In DNA form, the CDR3 reads TGTGCTAGTGGTTCCAAGGACCTCCGACAGTACTTC. The whole variable domain, remainder taken from reference TRBV12-5 and TRBJ2-5, is DARVTQTPRHKVTEMGQEVTMRCQPILGHNTVFWYRQTMMQGLELLAYFRNRAPLDDSGMPKDRFSAEMPDATLATLKIQPSEPRDSAVYFCASGSKDLRQYFGPGTRLLVL.